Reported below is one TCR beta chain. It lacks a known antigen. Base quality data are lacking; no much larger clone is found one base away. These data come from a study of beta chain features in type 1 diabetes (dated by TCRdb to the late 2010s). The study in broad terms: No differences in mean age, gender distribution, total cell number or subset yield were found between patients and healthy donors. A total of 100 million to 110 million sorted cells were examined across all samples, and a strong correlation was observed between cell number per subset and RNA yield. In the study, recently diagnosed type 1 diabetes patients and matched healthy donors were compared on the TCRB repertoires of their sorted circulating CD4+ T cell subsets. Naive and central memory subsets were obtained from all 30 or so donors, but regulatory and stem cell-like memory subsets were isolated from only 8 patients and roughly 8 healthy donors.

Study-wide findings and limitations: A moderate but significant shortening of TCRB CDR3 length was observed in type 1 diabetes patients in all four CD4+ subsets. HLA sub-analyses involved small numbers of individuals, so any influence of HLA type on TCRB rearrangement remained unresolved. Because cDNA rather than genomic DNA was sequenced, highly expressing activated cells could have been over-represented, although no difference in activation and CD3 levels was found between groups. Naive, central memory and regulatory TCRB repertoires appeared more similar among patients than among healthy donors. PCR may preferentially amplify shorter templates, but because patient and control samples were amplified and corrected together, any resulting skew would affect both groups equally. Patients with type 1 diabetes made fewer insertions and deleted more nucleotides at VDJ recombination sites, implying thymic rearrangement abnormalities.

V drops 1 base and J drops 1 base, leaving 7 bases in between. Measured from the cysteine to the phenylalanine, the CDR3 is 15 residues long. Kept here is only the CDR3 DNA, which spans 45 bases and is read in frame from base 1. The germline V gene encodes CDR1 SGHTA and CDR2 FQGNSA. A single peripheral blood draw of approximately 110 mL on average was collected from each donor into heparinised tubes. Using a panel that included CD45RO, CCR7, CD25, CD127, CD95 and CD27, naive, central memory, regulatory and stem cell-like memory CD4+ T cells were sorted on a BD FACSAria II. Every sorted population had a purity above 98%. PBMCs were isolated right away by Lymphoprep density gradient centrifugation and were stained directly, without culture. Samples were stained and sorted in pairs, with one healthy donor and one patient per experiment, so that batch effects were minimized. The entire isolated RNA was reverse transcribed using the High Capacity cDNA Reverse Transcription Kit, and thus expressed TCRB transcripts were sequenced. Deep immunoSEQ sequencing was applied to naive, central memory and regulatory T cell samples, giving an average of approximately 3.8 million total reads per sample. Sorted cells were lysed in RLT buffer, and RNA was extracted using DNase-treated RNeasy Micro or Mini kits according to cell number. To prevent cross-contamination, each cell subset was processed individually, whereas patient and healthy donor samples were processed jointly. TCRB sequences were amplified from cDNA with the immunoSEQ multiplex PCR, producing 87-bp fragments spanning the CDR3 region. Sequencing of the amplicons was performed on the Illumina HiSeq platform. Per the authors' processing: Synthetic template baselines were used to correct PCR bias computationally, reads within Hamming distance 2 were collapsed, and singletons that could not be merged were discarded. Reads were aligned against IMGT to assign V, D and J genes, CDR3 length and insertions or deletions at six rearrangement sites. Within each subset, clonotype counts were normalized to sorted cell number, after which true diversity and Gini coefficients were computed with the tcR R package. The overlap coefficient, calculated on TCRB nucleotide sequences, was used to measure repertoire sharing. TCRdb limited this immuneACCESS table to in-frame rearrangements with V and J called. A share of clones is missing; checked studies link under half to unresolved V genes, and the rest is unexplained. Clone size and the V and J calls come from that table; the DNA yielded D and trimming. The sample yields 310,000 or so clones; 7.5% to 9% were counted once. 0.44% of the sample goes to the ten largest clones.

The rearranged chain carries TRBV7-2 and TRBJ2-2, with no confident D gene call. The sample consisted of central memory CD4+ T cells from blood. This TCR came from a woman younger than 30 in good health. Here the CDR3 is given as CASSLEAVNTGELFF. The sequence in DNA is TGTGCCAGCAGCTTAGAGGCGGTGAACACCGGGGAGCTGTTTTTT.